The next 20 T cell receptor beta chains were all read from a single sample in a study of cytomegalovirus exposure and HLA in healthy donors. PCR amplification relied on 60 Vbeta primers (plus 13 Jbeta primers). Measured with immunoSEQ multiplex PCR; TCRdb has only the in-frame clones, and not every one. This table holds around 100,000 clones. Sequenced sample: PBMCs. The receptors shown here come from a man aged 25 to 40 in good health and CMV-seronegative.

The chain links TRBV10-3 to TRBJ2-2, with D maybe TRBD1 (6 bases). The CDR3 contains 12 residues. Germline CDR1 and CDR2: ENHRY and SYGVKD. V was cut by 10 bases and J by 6 bases, with 12 bases left in between. CDR3 sequence: CASRTAAGELFF. CDR3 sequence (DNA): TGTGCCAGCCGGACAGCGGCCGGGGAGCTGTTTTTT.

This sequence joins TRBV5-4 and TRBJ2-2, with no clear D. The CDR3 is 15 amino acids. V lost 4 bases and J lost 6, with 16 bases in between. Germline V CDR1 and CDR2: SGHNT, YYREEE (reference sequence). The CDR3 loop is CASSHDWSSPGELFF. CDR3 DNA sequence: TGTGCCAGCAGCCATGATTGGAGTTCGCCCGGGGAGCTGTTTTTT.

Comment on this clone: Sequence at one end of the junction differs from germline and may be a read error. The V and J genes are TRBV6-4 and TRBJ2-6; 12 bases line up with TRBD2. Germline assignment: CDR1 MRHNA and CDR2 SNTAGT. This CDR3 contains 16 residues. The DNA of the CDR3 is TGTGCCAGCAGTGATGGGGGGCCCCTAGCGGGGGGGGCCCCGAGTTGG. As protein: CASSDGGPLAGGAPSW.

The gene calls are TRBV4-1 and TRBJ1-6; 8 nucleotides align to TRBD1. Trimming cost V 7 bases and J 10 bases; bases outside gene matches: 18. Looked up from germline, CDR1 is MGHRA and CDR2 is YSYEKL. The CDR3 totals 17 residues. The CDR3 region has the DNA TGCGCCAGCACCAACGACCTCCAGACAGGGGATAGATCACCCCTCCACTTT. As protein: CASTNDLQTGDRSPLHF.

V and J are TRBV9 and TRBJ2-6; D is possibly TRBD1 (7 bases). The V end lost 0 bases, the J end lost 0 bases, and 13 bases lay between the germline ends. This CDR3 region has 18 residues. Germline V gene sequence: CDR1 SGDLS, CDR2 YYNGEE. The CDR3 coding sequence is TGTGCCAGCAGCGTAGTACCAGGGGGGAGCTCTGGGGCCAACGTCCTGACTTTC. Its translation: CASSVVPGGSSGANVLTF.

This sequence joins TRBV9 and TRBJ1-2; 7 positions match TRBD1. This CDR3 comprises 14 residues. Germline trimming cut 2 bases from V and 8 bases from J; bases unmatched to any gene: 9. The germline CDR1 and CDR2 sequences are SGDLS and YYNGEE. The CDR3 loop is CASSVIPGGNGYTF. The CDR3 DNA reads as TGTGCCAGCAGCGTCATCCCAGGGGGTAACGGCTACACCTTC.

The rearrangement uses TRBV18 and TRBJ1-1, with D possibly matching TRBD1 (5 bases). Germline CDR1 is KGHSH and CDR2 is LQKENI. V shed 4 bases and J shed 3 bases, with 15 bases lying between them. The CDR3 consists of 15 residues. The CDR3 sequence: CASSQGSRADTEAFF. In DNA form, the CDR3 reads TGTGCCAGCTCACAGGGCTCCAGGGCGGACACTGAAGCTTTCTTT.

The chain combines TRBV7-2 with TRBJ2-7; 11 bases fit TRBD2. The CDR3 runs to 17 residues. Germline CDR1 and CDR2: SGHTA and FQGNSA. V dropped 1 base and J dropped 6; count of bases not matched to a gene: 11. CDR3: CASSLGLAGGLGGEQYF. CDR3 in DNA: TGTGCCAGCAGCTTAGGCTTAGCGGGGGGGCTGGGTGGCGAGCAGTACTTC.

The CDR3 DNA follows: TGTGCCAGCAGCTCCCGCGGGGGTTCCTACAATGAGCAGTTCTTC. It yields the protein CASSSRGGSYNEQFF. This sequence joins TRBV27 and TRBJ2-1; 7 bases line up with TRBD2. With V trimmed by 6 bases and J by 1 base, 6 bases remained unmatched. From germline, CDR1 is MNHEY and CDR2 SMNVEV (reference sequence). The CDR3 spans 15 residues.

The rearrangement links TRBV23-1 to TRBJ2-7; 9 nucleotides line up with TRBD1. TRBV23-1 is recorded as an ORF, its role being uncertain. V dropped 5 bases and J dropped 5; count of bases not matched to a gene: 10. The length of the CDR3 is 15 residues. This CDR3 is CASSFPGQGAHEQYF. The CDR3 DNA is TGCGCCAGCAGTTTCCCGGGACAGGGTGCACACGAGCAGTACTTC.

CDR3 in DNA: TGTGCCAGCCGGCCCCGGGGGGGAGTCTACGAGCAGTACTTC. Translation gives CASRPRGGVYEQYF. This chain uses TRBV6-6 with TRBJ2-7, with TRBD2 identical over 8 bases. The V gene's germline CDR1 is MNHNY and CDR2 SVGAGI (reference sequence). This CDR3 is 14 amino acids long. Trimming cost V 8 bases and J 3 bases; bases outside gene matches: 9.

The chain employs TRBV5-5 and TRBJ2-3, with 10 nucleotides matching TRBD2. CDR3 length: 17 amino acids. V gave up 0 bases and J gave up 2 bases; unmatched junction bases: 6. Germline V gene lookup returns CDR1 SGHKS and CDR2 YYEKEE (reference sequence). The CDR3 sequence: CASSLDPSGGNTDTQYF. The CDR3 nucleotides read TGTGCCAGCAGCTTGGACCCTAGCGGGGGAAACACAGATACGCAGTATTTT.

CDR3 protein: CASSYDREPNYGYTF. The CDR3 region has the DNA TGTGCCAGCTCCTACGACAGGGAACCTAACTATGGCTACACCTTC. V and J are TRBV18 and TRBJ1-2; 7 positions match TRBD1. The CDR3 contains 15 residues. Germline-derived CDR1 and CDR2 are KGHSH and LQKENI. V lost 6 bases, J lost 0 bases, and 7 bases stayed unmatched.

The chain combines TRBV27 with TRBJ2-7; the D gene is possibly TRBD2 (5 bases). The length of the CDR3 is 15 residues. Germline CDR1 and CDR2: MNHEY and SMNVEV (reference sequence). Trimming removed 3 bases at V and 7 bases at J, with 19 bases between. CDR3 DNA: TGTGCCAGCAGTTTTAGACCAGCGGCCTTCGGGGAGCAGTACTTC. This codes for CASSFRPAAFGEQYF.

The chain recombines TRBV27 with TRBJ1-3; TRBD1 is a possible D gene (6 bases). V lost 5 bases to trimming and J lost 4 bases, with 12 bases between them. Germline lookup yields CDR1 MNHEY and CDR2 SMNVEV (reference sequence). The CDR3 totals 14 residues. This CDR3 is CASSPRTAGNTIYF. The CDR3 coding sequence is TGTGCCAGCAGTCCTCGGACAGCCGGAAACACCATATATTTT.

The V call is TRBV7-3, the J call TRBJ2-5; D possibly corresponds to TRBD1 (6 bases). This CDR3 has 15 amino acids. The germline V gene encodes CDR1 SGHTA and CDR2 FQGTGA. Between the trimmed V and J ends, which lost 2 bases and 4 bases, there was a span of 14 bases. The CDR3 loop is CASSLSGSRGETQYF. CDR3 bases: TGTGCCAGCAGCTTATCGGGCAGCAGGGGAGAGACCCAGTACTTC.

This sequence joins TRBV5-1 and TRBJ2-5; 13 bases agree with TRBD2. The V and J ends lost 3 bases and 2 bases, in that order; junction bases with no gene match: 7. Germline loops: CDR1 SGHRS, CDR2 YFSETQ. The CDR3 consists of 17 residues. The CDR3 DNA is TGCGCCAGCAGCTGGGGACTAGCGGGGTCAGAACAAGAGACCCAGTACTTC. Protein sequence: CASSWGLAGSEQETQYF.

The gene calls are TRBV5-1 and TRBJ2-6, with TRBD1 as a possible D gene (6 bases). Germline V gives CDR1 SGHRS, CDR2 YFSETQ. This CDR3 is built from 15 residues. Trimming removed 4 bases at V and 2 bases at J, with 10 bases between. The CDR3 nucleotides read TGCGCCAGCAGCGGCACAGGGACTGGGGCCAACGTCCTGACTTTC. It is translated as CASSGTGTGANVLTF.

This chain connects TRBV6-6 to TRBJ2-5, with D hard to call. This CDR3 region has 15 residues. Germline values: CDR1 MNHNY, CDR2 SVGAGI (reference sequence). Trimming took off 6 bases at V and 1 base at J, with 15 bases between the two ends. The CDR3: CASSPLLPSQETQYF. As DNA, the CDR3 is TGTGCCAGCAGCCCTTTACTTCCTAGCCAAGAGACCCAGTACTTC.

The chain recombines TRBV28 with TRBJ1-5; D gene unclear. The CDR3 sequence is 11 residues long. CDR1 is MDHEN and CDR2 is SYDVKM in the germline V gene. Trimming shortened V by 4 bases and J by 5 bases, and 3 bases separated the two germline ends. The CDR3 DNA reads as TGTGCCAGCAGTTCCTATCAGCCCCAGCATTTT. As protein: CASSSYQPQHF.